This entry lists 19 T cell receptor beta chains sequenced from one sample in a study of blood T cell repertoires in COVID-19. TCRdb's table, derived via immunoSEQ multiplex PCR, lists solely in-frame clones and lacks some. The sample holds under 500,000 clones; approximately 90% are singletons and the top ten take more than 4%. Sequencing was performed on peripheral blood. These receptors all stem from a woman aged 30 to 39 with acute or convalescent COVID-19.

The rearrangement uses TRBV27 and TRBJ2-1; D is uncertain. The CDR3 consists of 13 residues. The V and J ends lost 4 bases and 3 bases respectively, with 7 bases between them. Germline CDR1 is MNHEY and CDR2 is SMNVEV (reference sequence). CDR3 in amino acids: CASSSGVYNEQFF. CDR3 in DNA: TGTGCCAGCAGTTCTGGAGTCTACAATGAGCAGTTCTTC.

Only a few counts were recorded for this clone. This chain joins TRBV4-1 and TRBJ1-6; no clear D. Trimming took 7 bases from V and 1 from J, leaving 11 bases between them. Germline CDR1 is MGHRA and CDR2 is YSYEKL. The CDR3 has 15 residues. The CDR3 coding sequence is TGCGCCAGCACCTCAGGTCTATCCTATAATTCACCCCTCCACTTT. It is translated as CASTSGLSYNSPLHF.

The chain has TRBV12-3 or TRBV12-4 and TRBJ1-2; D remains unclear. The CDR3 runs to 13 residues. V lost 7 bases and J lost 6, with 15 bases in between. The CDR3 sequence is CASTAFGAHGYTF. Written as DNA, the CDR3 is TGTGCCAGCACTGCTTTCGGAGCCCATGGCTACACCTTC.

V gene TRBV20-1 combines with J gene TRBJ2-5, with D tentatively TRBD2 (5 bases). Looked up from germline, CDR1 is DFQATT and CDR2 is SNEGSKA (reference sequence). This CDR3 is 14 amino acids long. Trimming took off 3 bases at V and 2 bases at J, with 13 bases between the two ends. CDR3 nucleotide sequence: TGCAGTGCTAGTCTCCAAGCGGTGCAAGAGACCCAGTACTTC. It yields the protein CSASLQAVQETQYF.

The chain links TRBV19 to TRBJ1-5; TRBD1 aligns across 9 bases. After removal of 5 bases from V and 2 bases from J, the junction contained 16 bases not matched to a gene. CDR1 and CDR2 from the germline V gene are LNHDA and SQIVND (reference sequence). This CDR3 has 19 amino acids. The CDR3: CASSGGQGRSPTGNQPQHF. The CDR3 DNA follows: TGTGCCAGTAGTGGGGGACAGGGCCGTAGCCCGACGGGCAATCAGCCCCAGCATTTT.

The chain recombines TRBV28 with TRBJ1-5, with a tentative D call TRBD1 (5 bases). CDR1 is MDHEN and CDR2 is SYDVKM in the germline V gene. There are 14 residues in the CDR3. V lost 3 bases and J 4 bases, leaving 10 bases between the germline ends. The CDR3 loop is CASSLGGENQPQHF. The CDR3 DNA reads as TGTGCCAGCAGTTTGGGAGGGGAAAATCAGCCCCAGCATTTT.

CDR3 protein: CASSLMPGGTVSGYTF. The CDR3 nucleotides read TGTGCCAGCAGCTTAATGCCAGGTGGGACAGTGAGTGGCTACACCTTC. The chain is built from TRBV7-2 and TRBJ1-2; 7 bases are shared with TRBD1. CDR1 is SGHTA, CDR2 FQGNSA, per germline. J lost 7 bases, V lost 2 bases, and 13 bases had no gene match. This CDR3 spans 16 amino acids.

This chain links TRBV5-1 with TRBJ1-2, with 9 nucleotides matching TRBD1. There are 15 residues in the CDR3. Germline V gene data show CDR1 as SGHRS and CDR2 as YFSETQ. V shed 0 bases, J shed 4 bases, and the junction held 4 bases outside the gene matches. CDR3 protein: CASSLVTGGTYGYTF. In nucleotides, the CDR3 is TGCGCCAGCAGCTTGGTTACAGGGGGCACCTATGGCTACACCTTC.

The chain uses TRBV7-8 and TRBJ1-5; D not resolved. V was cut by 2 bases and J by 2 bases, with 10 bases left in between. Germline V gene lookup returns CDR1 SGHVS and CDR2 FQNEAQ. The CDR3 has 15 amino acids. The CDR3 DNA is TGTGCCAGCAGCTTACTGGTCGCGGGCAATCAGCCCCAGCATTTT. Translation gives CASSLLVAGNQPQHF.

The V and J genes are TRBV5-6 and TRBJ1-3; D remains unclear. CDR3 length equals 14 residues. V shed 1 base and J shed 8 bases, with 13 bases lying between them. Germline V gene data show CDR1 as SGHDT and CDR2 as YYEEEE. The CDR3 reads CASSLIGSGDTIYF. In DNA, the CDR3 is TGTGCCAGCAGCTTGATTGGGTCAGGCGACACCATATATTTT.

The chain uses TRBV5-5 and TRBJ2-7; 11 bases fit TRBD1. After removal of 4 bases from V and 11 bases from J, the junction contained 8 bases not matched to a gene. CDR3 length: 13 residues. Germline V gene lookup returns CDR1 SGHKS and CDR2 YYEKEE (reference sequence). CDR3 loop: CASSPGQGALEYF. CDR3 sequence (DNA): TGTGCCAGCAGCCCAGGACAGGGGGCTTTAGAGTACTTC.

The chain has TRBV15 and TRBJ2-6; tentatively, D is TRBD1 (5 bases). V gave up 0 bases and J gave up 4 bases, with 22 bases separating them. From germline, CDR1 is LNHNV and CDR2 YYDKDF (reference sequence). The length of the CDR3 is 20 residues. DNA for the CDR3: TGTGCCACCAGCAGAGATTTGGACACGGTTTTATTCTCCGGGGCCAACGTCCTGACTTTC. Encoded protein: CATSRDLDTVLFSGANVLTF. Full variable domain (remainder filled in from reference TRBV15 and TRBJ2-6): DAMVIQNPRYQVTQFGKPVTLSCSQTLNHNVMYWYQQKSSQAPKLLFHYYDKDFNNEADTPDNFQSRRPNTSFCFLDIRSPGLGDTAMYLCATSRDLDTVLFSGANVLTFGAGSRLTVL.

The chain links TRBV5-4 to TRBJ1-1; 9 nucleotides align to TRBD1. Losses at the gene ends were 0 bases for V and 7 bases for J; bases not matched to a gene: 4. Germline-derived CDR1 and CDR2 are SGHNT and YYREEE (reference sequence). There are 14 residues in the CDR3. The DNA for the CDR3 is TGTGCCAGCAGCTTGGAGGGACAGGGCCGTGAAGCTTTCTTT. This translates into CASSLEGQGREAFF.

The chain uses TRBV7-6 and TRBJ2-7; tentatively, D is TRBD2 (6 bases). V was pared by 5 bases and J by 6 bases, with 17 bases between. Germline V gene data show CDR1 as SGHVS and CDR2 as FNYEAQ. The CDR3 contains 14 residues. The DNA of the CDR3 is TGTGCCAGCAGCGGATCCGGGGGACGATCCGAGCAGTACTTC. Its translation is CASSGSGGRSEQYF.

The chain carries TRBV6-5 and TRBJ2-7, with 7 bases identical to TRBD2. V lost 6 bases and J lost 2; bases outside the gene matches: 4. Looked up from germline, CDR1 is MNHEY and CDR2 is SVGAGI. This CDR3 has 13 residues. The CDR3 DNA reads TGTGCCAGCAGGGGGGGGAGTCCCTACGAGCAGTACTTC. This encodes CASRGGSPYEQYF.

The chain joins TRBV5-5 to TRBJ2-5, with a tentative D call TRBD1 (5 bases). There are 18 residues in the CDR3. The V end was cut by 0 bases, the J end by 2 bases, with 20 bases between. Germline V gene sequence: CDR1 SGHKS, CDR2 YYEKEE (reference sequence). For the CDR3, the DNA is TGTGCCAGCAGCTTGGGTCCCAGGGTGAGTGAAAAACAAGAGACCCAGTACTTC. It is translated as CASSLGPRVSEKQETQYF.

This clone occurred once. V is TRBV7-9 and J is TRBJ1-5; tentative D call: TRBD1 (5 bases). The V gene's germline CDR1 is SEHNR and CDR2 FQNEAQ (reference sequence). Trimming took off 6 bases at V and 8 bases at J, with 14 bases between the two ends. The length of the CDR3 is 13 residues. CDR3 sequence reads: CASSSRWGEPQHF. The CDR3 DNA reads TGTGCCAGCAGTTCTAGGTGGGGGGAGCCCCAGCATTTT.

This chain links TRBV18 with TRBJ1-5; D is possibly TRBD1 (5 bases). The V gene's germline CDR1 is KGHSH and CDR2 LQKENI. The CDR3 runs to 14 residues. V was trimmed by 1 base and J by 1 base, leaving 5 bases between them. CDR3 sequence reads: CASSPQGSNQPQHF. The CDR3 DNA is TGTGCCAGCTCACCACAGGGGAGCAATCAGCCCCAGCATTTT.

This clone was recorded once. The J gene is TRBJ2-2, the V gene TRBV10-3; 9 bases match TRBD2. Trimming at V came to 4 bases and at J to 3 bases, leaving 3 bases not matched to a gene. CDR1 is ENHRY, CDR2 SYGVKD, per germline. CDR3 length equals 15 residues. The CDR3 spells CAISGSGGHTGELFF. The CDR3 DNA is TGTGCCATCAGTGGCAGCGGGGGGCACACCGGGGAGCTGTTTTTT.